These T cell receptor beta chains were read from a single sample in a study of blood T cell repertoires in COVID-19. Sequenced by immunoSEQ multiplex PCR; TCRdb stores in-frame clones only, minus some. This sample yields 430,000 or so clones, of which 88% are seen a single time; 1.5% to 2% belongs to the top ten. The sample was PBMCs or T cells enriched from blood (not recorded which). The receptors here all came from a woman between 35 and 50 years old who had recovered from COVID-19. Each CDR3 is given with its conserved first and last residue. Each record gives: J gene, V gene, CDR3 protein.

>TRBJ1-4|TRBV11-2
CASSSPGQGGEKLFF
>TRBJ1-2|TRBV30
CAFYRDGYTF
>TRBJ2-1|TRBV2
CASKGQSLSSYNEQFF
>TRBJ2-1|TRBV28
CASSLSLARDEQFF
>TRBJ1-5|TRBV6-2/TRBV6-3
CASSHQDRASNQPQHF
>TRBJ1-1|TRBV7-9
CASSSPARGQTMNTEAFF
>TRBJ2-3|TRBV7-6
CASTGGNTDTQYF
>TRBJ2-2|TRBV6-5
CASRLPGLGYRELFF
>TRBJ1-4|TRBV15
CATSKRTGESEKLFF
>TRBJ2-3|TRBV19
CASSIGAQYWDTQYF
>TRBJ2-1|TRBV5-1
CASSLGGEQFF
>TRBJ1-4|TRBV7-9
CASSFPQGAWEKLFF
>TRBJ2-7|TRBV5-5
CASSLTISYEQYF
>TRBJ1-2|TRBV2
CASSWTGVDYGYTF
>TRBJ2-7|TRBV18
CASSPVQGHEQYF
>TRBJ2-4|TRBV27
CASRLARGAKNIQYF
>TRBJ1-1|TRBV6-5
CASSYIGAEAFF
>TRBJ1-5|TRBV12-3/TRBV12-4
CASSQGTNQPQHF
>TRBJ2-7|TRBV13
CASSSFSGGYEQYF
>TRBJ1-1|TRBV11-3
CASSLAGADTEAFF
>TRBJ1-4|TRBV28
CASSLKGRVRAEKLFF
>TRBJ2-5|TRBV5-1
CASSGGTSVRETQYF
>TRBJ2-1|TRBV7-2
CASTLWAQNNEQFF
>TRBJ2-1|TRBV7-7
CASSSGDEQFF
>TRBJ2-7|TRBV19
CASGDRGRSYEQYF
>TRBJ2-7|TRBV4-2
CASSQETSGYYEQYF
>TRBJ1-2|TRBV5-1
CASSYDRGGYTF
>TRBJ1-1|TRBV6-5
CASSPGVNTEAFF
>TRBJ1-6|TRBV30
CAWSRGQGHSPLHF
>TRBJ1-5|TRBV6-2/TRBV6-3
CASSLGANQPQHF
>TRBJ1-2|TRBV27
CASSLRDRGGYGYTF
>TRBJ2-5|TRBV5-4
CASSRGTTEYF
>TRBJ2-1|TRBV5-1
CASGQFGTTSGDNEQFF
>TRBJ2-5|TRBV10-3
CAISESSVEYGRAVETQYF
>TRBJ1-1|TRBV11-3
CASSLRNTEAFF
>TRBJ1-2|TRBV19
CASSIGQVYGYTF
>TRBJ2-1|TRBV5-1
CASSSSGSSYNEQFF
>TRBJ1-1|TRBV18
CASSPQGARAEAFF
>TRBJ2-1|TRBV12-3/TRBV12-4
CASSLSQGDEQFF
>TRBJ2-1|TRBV29-1
CSVELTDYNEQFF
>TRBJ1-2|TRBV19
CASSDPGQGALGYTF
>TRBJ1-4|TRBV9
CASSPQPGQINEKLFF
>TRBJ1-2|TRBV19
CASSRMGQGEDGYTF
>TRBJ2-3|TRBV24-1
CATSDARRGSTDTQYF
>TRBJ1-5|TRBV6-6
CASSSQGGGNQPQHF